This T cell receptor (beta chain) is drawn from a study of technical replicates of blood from a handful of donors. The data were produced by immunoSEQ multiplex PCR, yet TCRdb's version contains in-frame clones alone and is incomplete. This table has 75,000 to 100,000 clones, around 94% appearing once. The CDR3 extends over 14 amino acids. J gave up 5 bases and V 4 bases, and 3 bases lay outside the gene matches. CDR1 is SGDLS and CDR2 is YYNGEE in the germline V gene. What was sequenced was T cells isolated from PBMCs. The rearrangement links TRBV9 to TRBJ1-4; TRBD1 matches at 9 bases. The sequence was collected from a human donor in good health. The CDR3 region has the DNA TGTGCCAGCAGCACGGGACAGGGCAATGAAAAACTGTTTTTT. As protein: CASSTGQGNEKLFF.